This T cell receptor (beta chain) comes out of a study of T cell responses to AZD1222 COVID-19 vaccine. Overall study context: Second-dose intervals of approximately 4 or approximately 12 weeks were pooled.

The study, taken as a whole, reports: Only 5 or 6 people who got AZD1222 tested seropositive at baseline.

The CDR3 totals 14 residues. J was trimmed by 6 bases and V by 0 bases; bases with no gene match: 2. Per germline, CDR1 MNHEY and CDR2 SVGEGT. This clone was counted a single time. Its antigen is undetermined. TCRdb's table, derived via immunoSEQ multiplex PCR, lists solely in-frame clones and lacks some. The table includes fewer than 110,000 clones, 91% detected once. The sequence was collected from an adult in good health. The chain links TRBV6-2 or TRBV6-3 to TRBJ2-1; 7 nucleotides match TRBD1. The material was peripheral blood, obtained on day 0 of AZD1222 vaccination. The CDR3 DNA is TGTGCCAGCAGTTACTCAAGACAGGGCAATGAGCAGTTCTTC. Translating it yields CASSYSRQGNEQFF.